This TCR beta chain originates from a study of graft-versus-host responses after intestinal transplantation. Repertoires were generated with immunoSEQ multiplex PCR, while TCRdb's copy carries only in-frame clones and drops some. The table records approximately 92,000 clones, about 90% of them present only once. Study-wide findings and caveats: GvH clones appeared in recipient marrow, some first in ileum or blood.

This clone has just one count. No antigen is known for it. Per the germline V gene, CDR1 is MNHEY and CDR2 is SMNVEV (reference sequence). This CDR3 has 17 amino acids. V lost 2 bases to trimming and J lost 5 bases, with 21 bases between them. V is TRBV27 and J is TRBJ2-5; tentative D call: TRBD2 (7 bases). The material was unstimulated CD8+ T cells sorted from spleen or lymph node cells, obtained before intestinal transplant. The TCR originated in a human donor who received an intestinal transplant. This chain's CDR3 is CASSLIAGAVTGETQYF. The CDR3 bases are TGTGCCAGCAGTTTAATTGCGGGGGCCGTGACGGGCGAGACCCAGTACTTC.